The text below deals with one T cell receptor beta chain. What it recognizes is unknown. Treatment described: roughly ten-day PBMC culture with coronavirus spike peptide pools or control peptides (ViraFEST assay). Looked up from germline, CDR1 is MDHEN and CDR2 is SYDVKM. The CDR3 length is 14 residues. V gave up 3 bases and J gave up 5 bases, with 11 bases separating them. The Oncomine TCR Beta short-read assay was applied to DNA of cultured CD4+ T cells. TCRdb used MiXCR to reprocess the PCR reads, holding one entry per CDR3 protein. The sample comprises about 14,000 distinct CDR3 sequences, approximately 60% of which are singletons, and about an eighth rests with the top ten. The source of the sample is a study of vaccination and CD4 T cells after COVID-19. Study information: Treatment of control cultures consisted of a CEFX pool, an HIV-1 Nef pool, or no peptide. Regarding the study as a whole: In median terms, SARS-CoV-2-reactive clonotypes went from about 20 to 38, a nonsignificant rise.

The sequenced sample consisted of CD4+ T cells from blood, cultured in vitro. The chain links TRBV28 to TRBJ1-5, with D hard to call. The TCR originated in a human donor who had recovered from COVID-19. In nucleotides, the CDR3 is TGTGCCAGCAGTTTCGCAGAAGAGTATCAGCCCCAGCATTTT. This encodes CASSFAEEYQPQHF.